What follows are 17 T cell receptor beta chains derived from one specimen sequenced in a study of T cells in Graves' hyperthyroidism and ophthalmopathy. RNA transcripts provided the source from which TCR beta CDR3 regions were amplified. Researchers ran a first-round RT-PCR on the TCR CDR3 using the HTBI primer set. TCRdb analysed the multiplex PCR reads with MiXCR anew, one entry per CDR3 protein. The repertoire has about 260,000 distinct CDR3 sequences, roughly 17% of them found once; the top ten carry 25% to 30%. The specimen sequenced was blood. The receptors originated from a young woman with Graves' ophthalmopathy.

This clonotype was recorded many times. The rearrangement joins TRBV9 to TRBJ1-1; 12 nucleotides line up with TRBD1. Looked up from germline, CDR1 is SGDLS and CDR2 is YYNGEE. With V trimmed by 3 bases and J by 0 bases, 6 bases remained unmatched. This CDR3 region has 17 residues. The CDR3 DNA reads TGTGCCAGCAGCGCCGGGACAGGGGGCGCTATGAACACTGAAGCTTTCTTT. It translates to CASSAGTGGAMNTEAFF.

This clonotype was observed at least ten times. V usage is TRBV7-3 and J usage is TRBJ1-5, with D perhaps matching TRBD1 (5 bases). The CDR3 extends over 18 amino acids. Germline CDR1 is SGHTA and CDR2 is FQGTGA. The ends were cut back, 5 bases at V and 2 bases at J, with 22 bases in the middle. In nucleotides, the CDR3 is TGTGCCAGCAGCCCTCCGTGGGACGAAGCGGGGGGCAATCAGCCCCAGCATTTT. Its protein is CASSPPWDEAGGNQPQHF.

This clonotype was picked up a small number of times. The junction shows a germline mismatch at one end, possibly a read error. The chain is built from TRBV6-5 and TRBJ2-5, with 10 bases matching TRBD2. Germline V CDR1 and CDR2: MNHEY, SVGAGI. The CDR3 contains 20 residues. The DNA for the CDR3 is TGTGCCAGCAGTTACTCGAGACAAGGACGGACTAGCGGATACCAAGAGGCCCAGTACTTC. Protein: CASSYSRQGRTSGYQEAQYF.

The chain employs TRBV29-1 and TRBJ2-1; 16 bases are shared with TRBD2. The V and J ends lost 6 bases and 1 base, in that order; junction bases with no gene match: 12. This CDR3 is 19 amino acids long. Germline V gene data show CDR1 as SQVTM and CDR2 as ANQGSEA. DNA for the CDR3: TGCAGCGTCTCCTACCCCGGGACTAGCGGGAGGGGATCCTACAATGAGCAGTTCTTC. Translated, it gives CSVSYPGTSGRGSYNEQFF.

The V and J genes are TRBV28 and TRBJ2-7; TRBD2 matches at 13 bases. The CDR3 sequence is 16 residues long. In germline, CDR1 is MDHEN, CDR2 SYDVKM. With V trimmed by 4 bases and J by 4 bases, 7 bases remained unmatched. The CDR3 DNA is TGTGCCAGCAGTTCCGGGACTAGCGGGACCTCATACGAGCAGTACTTC. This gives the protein CASSSGTSGTSYEQYF.

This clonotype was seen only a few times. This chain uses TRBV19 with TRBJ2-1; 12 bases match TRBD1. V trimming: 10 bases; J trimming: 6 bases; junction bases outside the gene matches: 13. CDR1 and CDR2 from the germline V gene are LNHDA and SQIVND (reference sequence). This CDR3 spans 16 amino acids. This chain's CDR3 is CATSMGGQGAPNEQFF. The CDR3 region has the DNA TGTGCCACCAGTATGGGGGGACAGGGGGCGCCCAATGAGCAGTTCTTC.

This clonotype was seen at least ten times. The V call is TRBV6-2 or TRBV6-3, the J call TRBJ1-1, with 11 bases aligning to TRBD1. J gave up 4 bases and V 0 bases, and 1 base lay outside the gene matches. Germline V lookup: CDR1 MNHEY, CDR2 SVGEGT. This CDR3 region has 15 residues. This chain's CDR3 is CASSYSGTGGTEAFF. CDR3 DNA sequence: TGTGCCAGCAGTTACTCCGGGACAGGGGGCACTGAAGCTTTCTTT.

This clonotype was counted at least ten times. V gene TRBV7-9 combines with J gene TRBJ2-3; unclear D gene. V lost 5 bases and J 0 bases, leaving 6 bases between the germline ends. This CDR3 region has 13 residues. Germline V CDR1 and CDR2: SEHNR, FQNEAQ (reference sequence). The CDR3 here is CASSPTSTDTQYF. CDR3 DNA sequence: TGTGCCAGCAGCCCCACTAGCACAGATACGCAGTATTTT. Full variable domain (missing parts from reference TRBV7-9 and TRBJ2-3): DTGVSQNPRHKITKRGQNVTFRCDPISEHNRLYWYRQTLGQGPEFLTYFQNEAQLEKSRLLSDRFSAERPKGSFSTLEIQRTEQGDSAMYLCASSPTSTDTQYFGPGTRLTVL.

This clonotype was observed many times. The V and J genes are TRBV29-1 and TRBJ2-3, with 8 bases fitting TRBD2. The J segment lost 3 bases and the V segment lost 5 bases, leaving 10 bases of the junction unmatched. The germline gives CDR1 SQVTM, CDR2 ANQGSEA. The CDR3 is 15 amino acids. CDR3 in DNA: TGCAGCGTTCCCCCTTTAGCGGGGAAAACAGATACGCAGTATTTT. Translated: CSVPPLAGKTDTQYF.

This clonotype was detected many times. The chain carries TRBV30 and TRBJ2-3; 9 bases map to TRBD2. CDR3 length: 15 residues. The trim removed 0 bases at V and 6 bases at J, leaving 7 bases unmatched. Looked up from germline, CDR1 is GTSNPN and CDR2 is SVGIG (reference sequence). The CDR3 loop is CAWSVMRGGRDTQYF. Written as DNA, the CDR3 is TGTGCCTGGAGTGTCATGCGGGGGGGCCGGGATACGCAGTATTTT. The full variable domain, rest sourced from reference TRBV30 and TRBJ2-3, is SQTIHQWPATLVQPVGSPLSLECTVEGTSNPNLYWYRQAAGRGLQLLFYSVGIGQISSEVPQNLSASRPQDRQFILSSKKLLLSDSGFYLCAWSVMRGGRDTQYFGPGTRLTVL.

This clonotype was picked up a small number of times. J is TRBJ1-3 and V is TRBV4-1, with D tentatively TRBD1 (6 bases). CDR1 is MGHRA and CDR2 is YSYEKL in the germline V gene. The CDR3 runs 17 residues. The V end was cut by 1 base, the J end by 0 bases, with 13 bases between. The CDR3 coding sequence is TGCGCCAGCAGCCAAGGGGGGGGCGGAAGCTCTGGAAACACCATATATTTT. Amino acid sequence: CASSQGGGGSSGNTIYF.

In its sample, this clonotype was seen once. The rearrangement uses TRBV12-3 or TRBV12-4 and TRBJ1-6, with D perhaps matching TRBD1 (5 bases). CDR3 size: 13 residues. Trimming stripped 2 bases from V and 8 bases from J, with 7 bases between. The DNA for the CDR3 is TGTGCCAGCAGTTTAAAAGGGGATTCACCCCTCCACTTT. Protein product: CASSLKGDSPLHF.

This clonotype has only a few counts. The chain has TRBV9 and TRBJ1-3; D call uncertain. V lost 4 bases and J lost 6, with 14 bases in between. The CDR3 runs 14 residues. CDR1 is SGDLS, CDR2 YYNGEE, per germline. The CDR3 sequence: CASSPSNEANTIYF. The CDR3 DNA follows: TGTGCCAGCAGCCCCTCGAACGAGGCAAACACCATATATTTT.

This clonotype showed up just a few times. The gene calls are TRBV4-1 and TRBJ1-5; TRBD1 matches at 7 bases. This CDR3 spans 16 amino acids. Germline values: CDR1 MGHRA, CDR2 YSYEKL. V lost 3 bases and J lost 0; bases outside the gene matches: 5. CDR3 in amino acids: CASSHPGGYSNQPQHF. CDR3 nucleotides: TGCGCCAGCAGCCACCCAGGGGGGTATAGCAATCAGCCCCAGCATTTT.

The CDR3 sequence: CATSRKSVDIQYF. CDR3 coding DNA: TGTGCCACCAGCAGGAAAAGTGTGGACATTCAGTACTTC. The J gene is TRBJ2-4, the V gene TRBV15; D not resolved. Trimming pared 3 bases from V and 8 bases from J, leaving 11 bases between. This CDR3 has 13 amino acids. Germline lookup yields CDR1 LNHNV and CDR2 YYDKDF (reference sequence).

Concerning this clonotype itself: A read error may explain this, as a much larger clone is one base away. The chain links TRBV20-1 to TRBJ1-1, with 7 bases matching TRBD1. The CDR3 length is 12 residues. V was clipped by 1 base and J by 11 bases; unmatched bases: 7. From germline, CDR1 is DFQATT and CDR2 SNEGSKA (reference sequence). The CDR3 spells CSARGDSATAFF. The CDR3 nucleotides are TGCAGTGCTAGAGGGGACAGTGCGACCGCTTTCTTT.

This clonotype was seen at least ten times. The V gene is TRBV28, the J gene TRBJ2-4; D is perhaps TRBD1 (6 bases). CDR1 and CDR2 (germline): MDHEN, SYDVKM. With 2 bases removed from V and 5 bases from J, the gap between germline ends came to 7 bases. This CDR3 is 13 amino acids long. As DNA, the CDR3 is TGTGCCAGCAGTTTAGAGGGGGAAAACATTCAGTACTTC. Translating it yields CASSLEGENIQYF.